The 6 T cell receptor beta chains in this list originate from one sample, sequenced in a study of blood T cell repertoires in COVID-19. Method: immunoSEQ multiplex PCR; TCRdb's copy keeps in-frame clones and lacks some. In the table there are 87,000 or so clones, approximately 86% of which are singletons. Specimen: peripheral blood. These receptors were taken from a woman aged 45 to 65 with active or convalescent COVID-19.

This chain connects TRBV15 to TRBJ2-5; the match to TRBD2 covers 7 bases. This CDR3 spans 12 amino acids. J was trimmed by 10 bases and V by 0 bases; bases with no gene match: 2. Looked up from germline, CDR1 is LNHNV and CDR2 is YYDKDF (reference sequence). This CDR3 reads CATSRDRGDQYF. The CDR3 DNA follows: TGTGCCACCAGCAGAGATCGGGGGGACCAGTACTTC.

The CDR3: CAISVQGTEAFF. For the CDR3, the DNA is TGTGCCATCAGTGTTCAGGGCACTGAAGCTTTCTTT. The rearrangement uses TRBV10-3 and TRBJ1-1, with D maybe TRBD1 (5 bases). This CDR3 region has 12 residues. Looked up from germline, CDR1 is ENHRY and CDR2 is SYGVKD. V lost 4 bases and J lost 4, with 7 bases in between.

DNA for the CDR3: TGTGCCAGCAGCTTATCTGGCAGGTCATCACCCCTCCACTTT. Translating gives CASSLSGRSSPLHF. The rearrangement uses TRBV7-6 and TRBJ1-6; D gene uncertain. This CDR3 has 14 amino acids. Germline assignment: CDR1 SGHVS and CDR2 FNYEAQ. Trimming took 2 bases from V and 10 from J, leaving 12 bases between them.

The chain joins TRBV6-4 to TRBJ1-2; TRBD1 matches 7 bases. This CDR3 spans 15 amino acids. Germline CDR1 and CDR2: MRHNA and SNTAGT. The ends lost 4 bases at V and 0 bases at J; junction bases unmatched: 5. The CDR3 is CASSVDRAANYGYTF. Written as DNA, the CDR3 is TGTGCCAGCAGTGTCGACAGGGCGGCTAACTATGGCTACACCTTC.

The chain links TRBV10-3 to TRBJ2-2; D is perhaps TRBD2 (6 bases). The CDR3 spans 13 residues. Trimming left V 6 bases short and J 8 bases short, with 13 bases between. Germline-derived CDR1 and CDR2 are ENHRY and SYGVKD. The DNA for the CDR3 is TGTGCCATCAGGAGGGACTCTGGGGGGGAGCTGTTTTTT. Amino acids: CAIRRDSGGELFF.

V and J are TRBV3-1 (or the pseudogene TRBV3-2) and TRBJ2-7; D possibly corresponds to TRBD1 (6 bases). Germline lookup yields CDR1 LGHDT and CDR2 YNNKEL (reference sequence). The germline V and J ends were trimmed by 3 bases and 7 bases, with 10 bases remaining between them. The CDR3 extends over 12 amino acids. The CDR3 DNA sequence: TGTGCCAGCAGCCATTGGGGGCGAGAGCAGTACTTC. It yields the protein CASSHWGREQYF.